These 12 T cell receptor beta chains originate from one sample sequenced in a study of cytomegalovirus exposure and HLA in healthy donors. Some clones are missing from TCRdb's copy, which holds only in-frame ones; the method was immunoSEQ multiplex PCR. The table lists 250,000 to 400,000 clones, 88% of them singletons. Source material: PBMCs. The receptor source for this set is a man aged 30 to 39 in good health and CMV-seronegative.

The CDR3 protein is CASSMDRVYPEGGAFF. For the CDR3, the DNA is TGCGCCAGCAGTATGGACAGGGTCTACCCCGAAGGGGGAGCTTTCTTT. The chain joins TRBV5-1 to TRBJ1-1; the match to TRBD1 covers 8 bases. The CDR3 extends over 16 amino acids. Germline-derived CDR1 and CDR2 are SGHRS and YFSETQ. V lost 5 bases to trimming and J lost 10 bases; unmatched junction nucleotides: 19. The entire variable domain, with the rest obtained from reference TRBV5-1 and TRBJ1-1, is as follows: KAGVTQTPRYLIKTRGQQVTLSCSPISGHRSVSWYQQTPGQGLQFLFEYFSETQRNKGNFPGRFSGRQFSNSRSEMNVSTLELGDSALYLCASSMDRVYPEGGAFFGQGTRLTVV.

The chain combines TRBV27 with TRBJ2-6; D call uncertain. The germline CDR1 and CDR2 sequences are MNHEY and SMNVEV (reference sequence). Trimming cost V 5 bases and J 0 bases, with 8 bases left between them. CDR3 length: 15 residues. DNA for the CDR3: TGTGCCAGCAGTGCCTACAGCTCTGGGGCCAACGTCCTGACTTTC. Residues: CASSAYSSGANVLTF.

V usage is TRBV5-5 and J usage is TRBJ2-1; D call uncertain. Trimming removed 4 bases from V and 0 bases from J, with 17 bases in between. The CDR3 extends over 17 amino acids. Germline V gene data show CDR1 as SGHKS and CDR2 as YYEKEE (reference sequence). CDR3 loop: CASSPRGERSSYNEQFF. In DNA form, the CDR3 reads TGTGCCAGCAGCCCCAGAGGAGAACGTAGCTCCTACAATGAGCAGTTCTTC.

The chain has TRBV20-1 and TRBJ2-7; D may be TRBD1 (5 bases). The CDR3 has 11 residues. Germline V CDR1 and CDR2: DFQATT, SNEGSKA (reference sequence). The V end was cut by 5 bases, the J end by 3 bases, with 8 bases between. The CDR3 loop is CSADQGYEQYF. The CDR3 DNA sequence: TGCAGTGCTGACCAGGGCTACGAGCAGTACTTC.

DNA of the CDR3: TGTGCCAGCAGTGAAGCTGAGCTGGGGGGGCCTCTTTTATACGAGCAGTACTTC. Translating it yields CASSEAELGGPLLYEQYF. This rearrangement joins TRBV6-1 to TRBJ2-7; D is possibly TRBD2 (7 bases). The CDR3 totals 18 residues. Trimming took off 0 bases at V and 4 bases at J, with 22 bases between the two ends. Per germline, CDR1 MNHNS and CDR2 SASEGT.

The CDR3: CASSPPGGAGYTF. In DNA, the CDR3 is TGTGCCAGCTCACCACCGGGGGGTGCTGGCTACACCTTC. The V call is TRBV18, the J call TRBJ1-2, with D maybe TRBD1 (5 bases). Per the germline V gene, CDR1 is KGHSH and CDR2 is LQKENI. This CDR3 has 13 residues. The V end lost 0 bases, the J end lost 7 bases, and 9 bases lay between the germline ends.

The chain couples TRBV7-8 to TRBJ2-4, with 8 nucleotides matching TRBD2. J was trimmed by 3 bases and V by 2 bases; bases with no gene match: 15. The CDR3 totals 19 residues. From germline, CDR1 is SGHVS and CDR2 FQNEAQ. The CDR3 bases are TGTGCCAGCAGCTTACCGCCCTTTTCGGGGGGGCGTGACAAAAACATTCAGTACTTC. Translating gives CASSLPPFSGGRDKNIQYF.

The genes are TRBV27 and TRBJ2-3, with 11 bases aligning to TRBD2. J lost 8 bases, V lost 6 bases, and 4 bases had no gene match. CDR1 is MNHEY and CDR2 is SMNVEV in the germline V gene (reference sequence). This CDR3 is 13 amino acids long. CDR3 sequence reads: CASSPSGGRTQYF. The CDR3 DNA follows: TGTGCCAGCAGCCCTAGCGGGGGGCGTACGCAGTATTTT.

V usage is TRBV6-5 and J usage is TRBJ1-3; 9 positions agree with TRBD1. V was pared by 6 bases and J by 7 bases, with 10 bases of the junction left unmatched. Germline CDR1 reads MNHEY; CDR2 reads SVGAGI. The CDR3 is 15 residues long. The CDR3 sequence: CASRPLATGGNTIYF. DNA of the CDR3: TGTGCCAGCAGGCCGCTAGCTACAGGGGGCAACACCATATATTTT.

This rearrangement joins TRBV4-3 to TRBJ2-5; 10 bases are shared with TRBD1. Trimming at V came to 5 bases and at J to 4 bases, leaving 7 bases not matched to a gene. This CDR3 contains 15 residues. Per germline, CDR1 LGHNA and CDR2 YSLEER. CDR3 DNA sequence: TGCGCCAGCAGCTCTGCCGGGACAGGGGCAGAGACCCAGTACTTC. It yields the protein CASSSAGTGAETQYF.

The chain is built from TRBV4-3 and TRBJ1-2; 7 nucleotides match TRBD1. V dropped 1 base and J dropped 7; count of bases not matched to a gene: 9. The CDR3 is made up of 15 amino acids. CDR1 is LGHNA and CDR2 is YSLEER in the germline V gene. The CDR3 spells CASSQASTGILGYTF. CDR3 bases: TGCGCCAGCAGCCAAGCCTCGACAGGGATACTTGGCTACACCTTC.

This clone was counted only a few times. This chain links TRBV19 with TRBJ2-7; TRBD1 matches at 10 bases. The germline V gene has CDR1 LNHDA and CDR2 SQIVND (reference sequence). This CDR3 has 15 amino acids. Trimming removed 5 bases from V and 5 bases from J; junction bases left unmatched: 9. The CDR3 spells CASSSTGTGAHEQYF. The CDR3 bases are TGTGCCAGTAGTTCCACCGGGACAGGGGCCCACGAGCAGTACTTC.